The clone carrying this TCR beta chain was counted a few times. As yet, its antigen is unknown. Germline-derived CDR1 and CDR2 are MGHDK and SYGVNS. The CDR3 sequence is 13 residues long. Losses at the gene ends were 9 bases for V and 1 base for J; bases not matched to a gene: 6. The sample originates from a study of beta chain features in type 1 diabetes. Study information: When patients were set against healthy donors, age, gender and cell yields were similar. All samples yielded 100 million to 140 million examined sorted cells.

The study, taken as a whole, reports: Type 1 diabetes patients had TCRB CDR3s that were shorter (moderately but significantly so) in all four CD4+ subsets. VDJ junctions from type 1 diabetes patients carried fewer insertions and larger deletions.

Reverse transcribing all isolated RNA meant expressed TCRB transcripts were sequenced. TCRdb's copy holds only in-frame clones and misses some; the assay was immunoSEQ multiplex PCR. The sample has 200,000 to 300,000 clones; roughly 20% are singletons. The chain is built from TRBV25-1 and TRBJ2-7; 7 nucleotides align to TRBD1. Material for sequencing was naive CD4+ T cells from blood. The sequence was collected from a woman aged 40 to 50 with type 1 diabetes. CDR3 protein: CASTGQSSYEQYF. The CDR3 bases are TGTGCCAGTACGGGACAGAGTTCCTACGAGCAGTACTTC.